This is a list of T cell receptor beta chains from one sample in a study of cytomegalovirus exposure and HLA in healthy donors. Sequencing was performed with immunoSEQ multiplex PCR; in TCRdb, only in-frame clones are kept and a portion is missing. Here the sample spans roughly 99,000 clones, 74% being singletons. Sequencing was done on a sample of PBMCs. The receptors were sampled from a woman in her thirties or forties in good health and CMV-seropositive. Each CDR3 is given with its conserved first and last residue. A D gene is named only where the DNA matches it firmly. Expanded clones are given a class, and other clones once, few, many or no size at all.

CDR3 protein | CDR3 DNA | J gene | clone size | D gene | V gene
CASSLDGTGGAEAFF | TGCGCCAGCAGCTTGGATGGGACAGGGGGCGCCGAAGCTTTCTTT | TRBJ1-1 | few | TRBD1 | TRBV5-1
CASSQDTSSGANVLTF | TGCGCCAGCAGCCAAGATACGAGCTCTGGGGCCAACGTCCTGACTTTC | TRBJ2-6 | NA | NA | TRBV4-3
CASTLSGGGSYEQYF | TGTGCCAGCACCCTAAGTGGGGGAGGCTCCTACGAGCAGTACTTC | TRBJ2-7 | NA | NA | TRBV6-1
CAWSRRGTQETQYF | TGTGCCTGGAGTAGGCGGGGGACACAAGAGACCCAGTACTTC | TRBJ2-5 | NA | NA | TRBV30
CASSAPGQGADTQYF | TGTGCCAGCAGTGCACCGGGACAGGGGGCAGATACGCAGTATTTT | TRBJ2-3 | NA | TRBD1 | TRBV25-1
CSVVRVRTDNYGYTF | TGCAGCGTTGTGAGGGTTCGGACAGATAACTATGGCTACACCTTC | TRBJ1-2 | NA | NA | TRBV29-1
CAWTGGSTDTQYF | TGTGCCTGGACGGGGGGGAGCACAGATACGCAGTATTTT | TRBJ2-3 | NA | TRBD2 | TRBV30
CASSGLNRVQGLTEAFF | TGTGCCAGCAGTGGTCTTAACCGTGTCCAGGGACTAACTGAAGCTTTCTTT | TRBJ1-1 | NA | NA | TRBV2
CASSPTGMVNTEAFF | TGTGCCAGCAGTCCTACAGGGATGGTAAACACTGAAGCTTTCTTT | TRBJ1-1 | NA | NA | TRBV7-2
CASSLDRGKFTDTQYF | TGTGCCAGCAGCTTGGACAGGGGAAAATTCACAGATACGCAGTATTTT | TRBJ2-3 | NA | TRBD1 | TRBV5-6
CASSPREGDYGYTF | TGCGCCAGCAGCCCCCGGGAGGGGGATTATGGCTACACCTTC | TRBJ1-2 | NA | NA | TRBV4-1
CASSPTATNEKLFF | TGCGCCAGCAGCCCGACAGCAACTAATGAAAAACTGTTTTTT | TRBJ1-4 | NA | NA | TRBV4-3
CASSRGAYNEQFF | TGTGCCAGCAGTCGGGGGGCCTACAATGAGCAGTTCTTC | TRBJ2-1 | NA | TRBD2 | TRBV6-1
CASSLARQGLDYGYTF | TGCGCCAGCAGCTTGGCCCGACAGGGCTTGGACTATGGCTACACCTTC | TRBJ1-2 | NA | TRBD1 | TRBV5-1
CASSLAQNTDTQYF | TGCGCCAGCAGCTTGGCACAGAACACAGATACGCAGTATTTT | TRBJ2-3 | NA | NA | TRBV5-1
CASSSSKRGTDTQYF | TGTGCCAGCAGTTCCTCAAAGCGAGGCACAGATACGCAGTATTTT | TRBJ2-3 | NA | NA | TRBV27
CASSLLRGWTQYF | TGTGCCAGCAGTTTGTTACGGGGTTGGACCCAGTACTTC | TRBJ2-5 | NA | NA | TRBV6-5
CASSGDYNQPQHF | TGTGCCAGCAGCGGGGATTACAATCAGCCCCAGCATTTT | TRBJ1-5 | few | NA | TRBV6-5
CASSLAPIDGQPQHF | TGCGCCAGCAGCTTGGCCCCAATCGATGGCCAGCCCCAGCATTTT | TRBJ1-5 | NA | NA | TRBV5-1
CAISDRGDQPQHF | TGTGCCATCAGTGACAGGGGGGATCAGCCCCAGCATTTT | TRBJ1-5 | NA | TRBD1 | TRBV10-3
CASSQDRQGHYSPLHF | TGCGCCAGCAGCCAAGATAGACAGGGCCATTATTCACCCCTCCACTTT | TRBJ1-6 | NA | TRBD1 | TRBV4-3
CASSQAGFSTDTQYF | TGCGCCAGCAGCCAAGCCGGGTTTAGCACAGATACGCAGTATTTT | TRBJ2-3 | NA | NA | TRBV4-3
CASSPGTGFVQPQHF | TGCGCCAGCAGCCCCGGGACAGGGTTTGTGCAGCCCCAGCATTTT | TRBJ1-5 | NA | TRBD1 | TRBV5-1
CSVGPGGRPGELFF | TGCAGCGTTGGGCCGGGAGGGAGACCCGGGGAGCTGTTTTTT | TRBJ2-2 | NA | TRBD2 | TRBV29-1
CASSPTPAWEEAFF | TGTGCCAGCAGCCCTACCCCAGCTTGGGAGGAAGCTTTCTTT | TRBJ1-1 | few | NA | TRBV5-4
CSAVPGQGTGTQYF | TGCAGCGCTGTACCGGGACAGGGGACGGGGACCCAGTACTTC | TRBJ2-5 | few | TRBD1 | TRBV29-1
CASSDQTGTSTDTQYF | TGTGCCAGCAGTGACCAGACAGGCACTAGCACAGATACGCAGTATTTT | TRBJ2-3 | NA | NA | TRBV6-4
CASSSLLGQGYEQYF | TGTGCCAGCAGCTCCCTACTGGGACAGGGCTACGAGCAGTACTTC | TRBJ2-7 | NA | TRBD1 | TRBV7-2
CASTRLSRGLGTEAFF | TGTGCCAGCACCCGCCTTAGCAGGGGGCTTGGCACTGAAGCTTTCTTT | TRBJ1-1 | few | TRBD1 | TRBV2
CASSNGLPNTEAFF | TGTGCCAGCAGTAATGGACTCCCGAACACTGAAGCTTTCTTT | TRBJ1-1 | NA | NA | TRBV27
CASSGTGPGGAFF | TGTGCCAGCAGTGGGACAGGGCCAGGGGGAGCTTTCTTT | TRBJ1-1 | NA | TRBD1 | TRBV2
CASSLMGQGQAYEQYF | TGTGCCAGCAGCTTAATGGGGCAGGGACAAGCCTACGAGCAGTACTTC | TRBJ2-7 | NA | NA | TRBV7-8
CASSTEMNYGYTF | TGTGCCAGCTCAACTGAGATGAACTATGGCTACACCTTC | TRBJ1-2 | few | NA | TRBV18
CASSPEDFSYEQYF | TGTGCCAGCAGCCCCGAAGACTTTTCCTACGAGCAGTACTTC | TRBJ2-7 | NA | NA | TRBV9
CASTDGSSTDTQYF | TGTGCCAGTACAGACGGGAGTAGCACAGATACGCAGTATTTT | TRBJ2-3 | NA | NA | TRBV19
CASSLEAGGTYEQYF | TGTGCCAGCAGCTTAGAAGCAGGGGGAACCTACGAGCAGTACTTC | TRBJ2-7 | NA | TRBD1 | TRBV7-9
CASSNRGPGELFF | TGTGCCAGCAGTAACAGGGGTCCCGGGGAGCTGTTTTTT | TRBJ2-2 | NA | TRBD1 | TRBV6-5
CASSTKGQGPYNEQFF | TGTGCCAGTAGTACAAAGGGACAGGGACCTTACAATGAGCAGTTCTTC | TRBJ2-1 | NA | TRBD1 | TRBV19
CASRYRDTSSYEQYF | TGTGCCAGCAGGTATAGGGACACGAGCTCCTACGAGCAGTACTTC | TRBJ2-7 | NA | NA | TRBV6-6
CASSSQGGGTQETQYF | TGTGCCAGCAGCTCCCAAGGGGGGGGAACACAAGAGACCCAGTACTTC | TRBJ2-5 | NA | NA | TRBV7-2
CASSSLRDSTDTQYF | TGTGCCAGCAGCTCCCTCCGGGACTCCACAGATACGCAGTATTTT | TRBJ2-3 | NA | NA | TRBV7-9